A selection of T cell receptor beta chains follows, all from one sample in a study of cytomegalovirus exposure and HLA in healthy donors. Produced via immunoSEQ multiplex PCR; TCRdb's table is partial and in-frame only. Of a few hundred thousand clones listed, less than 85% are singletons. The sample consisted of PBMCs. All receptors derive from a girl aged 2-10 years in good health and CMV-seronegative. CDR3s include the opening cysteine and the closing phenylalanine or tryptophan. The D gene is left open where the match is weak. The size field is filled for only some rows; it gives once, few, many or a size class.

V	J	D	size	CDR3	DNA
TRBV27	TRBJ2-2	TRBD2	-	CATGRQRGAGELFF	TGTGCCACCGGCCGTCAGCGGGGGGCAGGGGAGCTGTTTTTT
TRBV7-3	TRBJ2-5	TRBD2	once	CASSTAGRETQYF	TGTGCCAGCAGTACAGCGGGGAGAGAGACCCAGTACTTC
TRBV4-1	TRBJ2-1	TRBD1	few	CASSQVRGLDEQFF	TGCGCCAGCAGCCAAGTCAGGGGGTTGGATGAGCAGTTCTTC
TRBV29-1	TRBJ1-2	TRBD1	-	CSVEPGQGEGYTF	TGCAGCGTTGAACCGGGACAGGGGGAGGGCTACACCTTC
TRBV5-4	TRBJ2-5	-	-	CASSEGGGGGETQYF	TGTGCCAGCAGCGAAGGAGGGGGGGGAGGAGAGACCCAGTACTTC
TRBV2	TRBJ1-2	-	-	CASSEQARGGYTF	TGTGCCAGCAGTGAACAGGCTCGTGGGGGCTACACCTTC
TRBV25-1	TRBJ1-4	-	-	CASSAPRGEKLFF	TGTGCCAGCAGCGCCCCGCGGGGTGAAAAACTGTTTTTT
TRBV5-1	TRBJ2-1	TRBD2	-	CASSLVGSLAGYGDEQFF	TGCGCCAGCAGCTTGGTCGGTTCACTAGCGGGATACGGCGATGAGCAGTTCTTC
TRBV7-2	TRBJ1-2	-	once	CASSSPRRQVVYGYTF	TGTGCCAGCAGCTCACCCCGCCGACAGGTTGTCTATGGCTACACCTTC
TRBV7-8	TRBJ1-1	-	-	CASSLARFRAEAFF	TGTGCCAGCAGCTTAGCGCGGTTCCGAGCTGAAGCTTTCTTT
TRBV6-5	TRBJ2-5	TRBD2	-	CASSSLAGEGETQYF	TGTGCCAGCAGTTCGCTAGCGGGAGAGGGGGAGACCCAGTACTTC
TRBV27	TRBJ2-4	-	-	CASSGLGVAKNIQYF	TGTGCCAGCAGTGGGTTAGGGGTAGCCAAAAACATTCAGTACTTC
TRBV5-4	TRBJ2-3	-	-	CASSLKVGPTDTQYF	TGTGCCAGCAGCTTGAAAGTGGGGCCGACAGATACGCAGTATTTT
TRBV29-1	TRBJ1-1	-	-	CSVQSPRWAFF	TGCAGCGTTCAATCCCCACGGTGGGCTTTCTTT
TRBV9	TRBJ1-6	TRBD1	-	CASSWGTDGSPLHF	TGTGCCAGCAGCTGGGGGACAGATGGTTCACCCCTCCACTTT
TRBV29-1	TRBJ1-1	-	-	CSVYYTEAFF	TGCAGCGTTTACTACACTGAAGCTTTCTTT
TRBV7-9	TRBJ1-4	-	-	CASRKGGVGTNEKLFF	TGTGCCAGCAGAAAGGGAGGTGTAGGCACTAATGAAAAACTGTTTTTT
TRBV6-1	TRBJ2-7	-	-	CASSEGRAYEQYF	TGTGCCAGCAGTGAAGGACGGGCCTACGAGCAGTACTTC
TRBV6-1	TRBJ2-3	TRBD2	-	CASSELAGGPDTQYF	TGTGCCAGCAGTGAACTAGCGGGGGGGCCAGATACGCAGTATTTT
TRBV7-3	TRBJ2-1	TRBD2	-	CASSSGLAGGTTYNEQFF	TGTGCCAGCAGCTCGGGACTAGCGGGGGGTACCACCTACAATGAGCAGTTCTTC
TRBV5-1	TRBJ2-7	-	-	CASSGESKEQYF	TGCGCCAGCAGCGGAGAATCGAAAGAGCAGTACTTC